These 15 T cell receptor beta chains were sequenced from one sample in a study of cytomegalovirus exposure and HLA in healthy donors. Primers for the PCR totalled 60 Vbeta and 13 Jbeta. Using immunoSEQ multiplex PCR, the repertoire was profiled, and TCRdb retains in-frame clones only, with some absent. Of under 90,000 clones detected, roughly 74% appear once; the ten largest clones hold roughly 2%. Sequencing was performed on PBMCs. These receptor sequences come from a man aged 35-49 years in good health and CMV-seronegative.

The rearrangement links TRBV29-1 to TRBJ1-2; TRBD1 is a possible D gene (6 bases). The CDR3 spans 12 residues. Trimming pared 6 bases from V and 8 bases from J, leaving 16 bases between. Germline CDR1 and CDR2: SQVTM and ANQGSEA. The CDR3 is CSVRLEGGGYTF. CDR3 nucleotides: TGCAGCGTCCGATTGGAGGGGGGGGGCTACACCTTC.

The V and J genes are TRBV5-1 and TRBJ1-3, with TRBD1 identical over 8 bases. The trim removed 7 bases at V and 1 base at J, leaving 4 bases unmatched. Germline V gene sequence: CDR1 SGHRS, CDR2 YFSETQ. The CDR3 loop spans 14 amino acids. CDR3 residues: CASSGGLSGNTIYF. The CDR3 nucleotides are TGCGCCAGCTCAGGGGGCTTATCTGGAAACACCATATATTTT.

The rearrangement links TRBV15 to TRBJ2-6, with no clear D. Trimming shortened V by 0 bases and J by 3 bases, and 6 bases separated the two germline ends. Germline values: CDR1 LNHNV, CDR2 YYDKDF (reference sequence). This CDR3 spans 15 amino acids. The DNA for the CDR3 is TGTGCCACCAGCAGAGATCGTATTGGGGCCAACGTCCTGACTTTC. Amino acid sequence: CATSRDRIGANVLTF.

J is TRBJ1-1 and V is TRBV2, with D possibly matching TRBD1 (5 bases). Trimming cost V 8 bases and J 1 base, with 11 bases left between them. This CDR3 contains 13 residues. Germline V gene data show CDR1 as SNHLY and CDR2 as FYNNEI. CDR3: CASLYGGNTEAFF. In DNA, the CDR3 is TGTGCCAGCCTCTACGGGGGGAACACTGAAGCTTTCTTT.

This rearrangement joins TRBV5-8 to TRBJ1-1, with TRBD1 matching over 10 bases. This CDR3 contains 15 residues. Trimming removed 3 bases from V and 4 bases from J; junction bases left unmatched: 6. Germline V gene data show CDR1 as SGHTS and CDR2 as YDEGEE. CDR3 DNA sequence: TGTGCCAGCAGCTGGCCGGGACAGGGGTTCACTGAAGCTTTCTTT. Amino acid sequence: CASSWPGQGFTEAFF.

The CDR3 DNA is TGTGCCAGCAGCGACAGTAATACCTACGAGCAGTACTTC. Amino acid sequence: CASSDSNTYEQYF. The chain uses TRBV28 and TRBJ2-7, with D possibly being TRBD1 (5 bases). The CDR3 covers 13 residues. Germline values: CDR1 MDHEN, CDR2 SYDVKM. The V gene lost 6 bases and the J gene lost 2 bases, with 11 bases spanning the gap. The complete variable domain, with remaining parts taken from reference TRBV28 and TRBJ2-7, reads DVKVTQSSRYLVKRTGEKVFLECVQDMDHENMFWYRQDPGLGLRLIYFSYDVKMKEKGDIPEGYSVSREKKERFSLILESASTNQTSMYLCASSDSNTYEQYFGPGTRLTVT.

By share, this clone counts as medium-sized. The gene calls are TRBV11-2 and TRBJ2-7; 8 nucleotides match TRBD2. V lost 5 bases to trimming and J lost 1 base; unmatched junction nucleotides: 10. Germline V gene data show CDR1 as SGHAT and CDR2 as FQNNGV. The CDR3 totals 16 residues. The CDR3 spells CASSNSLAGPSYEQYF. As DNA, the CDR3 is TGTGCCAGCAGCAACTCTCTAGCGGGCCCATCCTACGAGCAGTACTTC.

In this sample, this clone turned up a few times. V usage is TRBV7-2 and J usage is TRBJ1-1, with no clear D. V gave up 2 bases and J gave up 0 bases, with 7 bases separating them. CDR1 and CDR2 (germline): SGHTA, FQGNSA. CDR3 length: 14 residues. In DNA form, the CDR3 reads TGTGCCAGCAGCTTATACAGTCTGAACACTGAAGCTTTCTTT. This codes for CASSLYSLNTEAFF.

The chain combines TRBV15 with TRBJ2-2, with D possibly matching TRBD2 (5 bases). Looked up from germline, CDR1 is LNHNV and CDR2 is YYDKDF (reference sequence). The CDR3 runs 18 residues. Trimming cost V 8 bases and J 0 bases, with 22 bases left between them. The CDR3, as DNA: TGTGCCACCCTCGATAAAGTCCGTCGGACTGCGAACACCGGGGAGCTGTTTTTT. Protein sequence: CATLDKVRRTANTGELFF.

The rearrangement uses TRBV2 and TRBJ1-3; TRBD1 matches at 7 bases. Per the germline V gene, CDR1 is SNHLY and CDR2 is FYNNEI. V lost 8 bases to trimming and J lost 0 bases; unmatched junction nucleotides: 4. The CDR3 runs 14 residues. CDR3: CASGRQGSGNTIYF. The CDR3 DNA reads as TGTGCCAGCGGCCGACAGGGCTCTGGAAACACCATATATTTT.

The chain carries TRBV5-4 and TRBJ1-1; TRBD1 aligns across 7 bases. The germline CDR1 and CDR2 sequences are SGHNT and YYREEE (reference sequence). The trim removed 5 bases at V and 1 base at J, leaving 11 bases unmatched. The CDR3 consists of 16 residues. The chain's CDR3 is CASRKSGTAKNTEAFF. DNA for the CDR3: TGTGCCAGCAGAAAATCAGGGACAGCCAAGAACACTGAAGCTTTCTTT.

This clone showed up just once. The chain uses TRBV29-1 and TRBJ2-1; 15 bases map to TRBD2. The ends lost 3 bases at V and 1 base at J; junction bases unmatched: 7. The CDR3 sequence is 18 residues long. CDR1 and CDR2 from the germline V gene are SQVTM and ANQGSEA. Written as DNA, the CDR3 is TGCAGCGTTGAGATGGGACTAGCGGGAGGCGGGTCCTACAATGAGCAGTTCTTC. This gives the protein CSVEMGLAGGGSYNEQFF.

J is TRBJ2-1 and V is TRBV13; 8 bases align to TRBD2. CDR1 and CDR2 from the germline V gene are PRHDT and FYEKMQ (reference sequence). V dropped 6 bases and J dropped 0; count of bases not matched to a gene: 7. The CDR3 contains 16 residues. The CDR3 here is CASRNQRESSYNEQFF. CDR3 bases: TGTGCCAGCAGAAATCAGCGGGAGAGCTCCTACAATGAGCAGTTCTTC.

V is TRBV6-1 and J is TRBJ2-5, with D possibly matching TRBD1 (5 bases). Germline CDR1 and CDR2: MNHNS and SASEGT. This CDR3 region has 15 residues. Trimming cost V 9 bases and J 2 bases, with 19 bases left between them. The CDR3 protein is CASTAGANLQETQYF. The CDR3, as DNA: TGTGCCAGTACGGCTGGGGCAAATTTACAAGAGACCCAGTACTTC.

CDR3 loop: CASSLGTANYGYTF. CDR3 nucleotide sequence: TGTGCCAGCAGCCTCGGGACTGCGAACTATGGCTACACCTTC. This rearrangement joins TRBV13 to TRBJ1-2, with D possibly matching TRBD1 (5 bases). The CDR3 is made up of 14 amino acids. V lost 5 bases and J lost 2, with 12 bases in between. From germline, CDR1 is PRHDT and CDR2 FYEKMQ (reference sequence).